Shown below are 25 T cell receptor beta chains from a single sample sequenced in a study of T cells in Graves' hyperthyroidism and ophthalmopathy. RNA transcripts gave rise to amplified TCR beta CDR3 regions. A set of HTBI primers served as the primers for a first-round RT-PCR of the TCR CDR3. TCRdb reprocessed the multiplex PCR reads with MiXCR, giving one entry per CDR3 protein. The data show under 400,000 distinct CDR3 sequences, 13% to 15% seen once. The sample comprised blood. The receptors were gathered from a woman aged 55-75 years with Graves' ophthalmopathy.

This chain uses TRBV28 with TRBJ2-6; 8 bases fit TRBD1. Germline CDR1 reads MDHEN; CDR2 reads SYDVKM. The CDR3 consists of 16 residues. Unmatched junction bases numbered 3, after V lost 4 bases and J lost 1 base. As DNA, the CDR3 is TGTGCCAGCAGTTCGACAGGGGCGTCTGGGGCCAACGTCCTGACTTTC. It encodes CASSSTGASGANVLTF.

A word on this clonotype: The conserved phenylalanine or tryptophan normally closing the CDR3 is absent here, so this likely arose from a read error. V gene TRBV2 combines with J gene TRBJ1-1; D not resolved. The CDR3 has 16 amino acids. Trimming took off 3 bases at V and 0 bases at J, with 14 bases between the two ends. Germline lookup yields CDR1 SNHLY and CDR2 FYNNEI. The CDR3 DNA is TGTGCCAGCAGTGACGTAGGAACCAGCTTGAACACTGAAGCTTTCCTT. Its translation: CASSDVGTSLNTEAFL.

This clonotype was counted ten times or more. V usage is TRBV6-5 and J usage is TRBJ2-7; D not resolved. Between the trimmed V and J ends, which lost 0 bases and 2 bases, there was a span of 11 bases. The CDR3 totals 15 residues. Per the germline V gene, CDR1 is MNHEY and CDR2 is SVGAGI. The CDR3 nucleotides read TGTGCCAGCAGTTACTCGGGCGGTTCTCCCTACGAGCAGTACTTC. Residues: CASSYSGGSPYEQYF.

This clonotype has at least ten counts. CDR3 loop: CSSSGDSASYEQYF. CDR3 in DNA: TGCAGTAGTAGCGGGGACTCTGCCTCCTACGAGCAGTACTTC. The chain joins TRBV20-1 to TRBJ2-7, with 8 bases that match TRBD2. Trimming at V came to 8 bases and at J to 0 bases, leaving 9 bases not matched to a gene. Germline CDR1 DFQATT, CDR2 SNEGSKA (reference sequence). The CDR3 covers 14 residues.

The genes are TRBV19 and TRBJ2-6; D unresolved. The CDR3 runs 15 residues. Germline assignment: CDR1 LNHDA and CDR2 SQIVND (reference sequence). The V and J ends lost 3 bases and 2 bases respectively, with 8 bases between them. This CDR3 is CASSIRIAGANVLTF. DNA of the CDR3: TGTGCCAGTAGTATCAGGATAGCTGGGGCCAACGTCCTGACTTTC.

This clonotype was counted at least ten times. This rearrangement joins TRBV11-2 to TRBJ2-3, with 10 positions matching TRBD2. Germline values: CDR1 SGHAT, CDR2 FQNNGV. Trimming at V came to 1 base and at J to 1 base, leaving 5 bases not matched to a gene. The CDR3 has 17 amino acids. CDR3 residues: CASSLVGLAAGTDTQYF. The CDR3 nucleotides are TGTGCCAGCAGCTTAGTCGGACTAGCGGCGGGCACAGATACGCAGTATTTT. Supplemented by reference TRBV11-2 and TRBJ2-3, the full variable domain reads EAGVAQSPRYKIIEKRQSVAFWCNPISGHATLYWYQQILGQGPKLLIQFQNNGVVDDSQLPKDRFSAERLKGVDSTLKIQPAKLEDSAVYLCASSLVGLAAGTDTQYFGPGTRLTVL.

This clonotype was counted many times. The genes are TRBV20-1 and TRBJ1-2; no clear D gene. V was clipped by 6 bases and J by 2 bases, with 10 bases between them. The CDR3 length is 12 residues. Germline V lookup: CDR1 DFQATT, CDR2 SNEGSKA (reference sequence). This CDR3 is CSANTKNYGYTF. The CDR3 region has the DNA TGCAGTGCAAATACTAAGAACTATGGCTACACCTTC.

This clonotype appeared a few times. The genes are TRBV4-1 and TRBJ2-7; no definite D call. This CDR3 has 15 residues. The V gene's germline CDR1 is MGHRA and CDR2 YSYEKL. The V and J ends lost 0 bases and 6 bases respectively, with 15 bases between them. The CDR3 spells CASSQESGPLSEQYF. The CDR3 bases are TGCGCCAGCAGCCAAGAGTCTGGGCCCCTCTCCGAGCAGTACTTC.

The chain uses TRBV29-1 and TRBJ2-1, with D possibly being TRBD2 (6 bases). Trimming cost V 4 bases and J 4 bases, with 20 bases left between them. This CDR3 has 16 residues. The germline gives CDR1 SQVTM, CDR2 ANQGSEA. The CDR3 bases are TGCAGCGTTGGTCCACCCTGGGACTCGCGATACAATGAGCAGTTCTTC. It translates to CSVGPPWDSRYNEQFF.

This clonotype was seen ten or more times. CDR3 sequence: CASSLPGNYGYTF. The CDR3 DNA sequence: TGTGCCAGCAGTTTGCCAGGCAACTATGGCTACACCTTC. The V call is TRBV28, the J call TRBJ1-2, with D uncertain. The V gene's germline CDR1 is MDHEN and CDR2 SYDVKM. V dropped 3 bases and J dropped 2 bases, with 7 bases sitting between them. The CDR3 length is 13 residues.

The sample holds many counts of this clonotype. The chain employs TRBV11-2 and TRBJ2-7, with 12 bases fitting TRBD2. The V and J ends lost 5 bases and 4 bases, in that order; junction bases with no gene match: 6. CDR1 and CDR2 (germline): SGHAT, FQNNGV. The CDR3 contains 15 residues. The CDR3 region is CASSPSGRAPYEQYF. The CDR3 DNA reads TGTGCCAGCAGCCCTAGCGGGAGGGCCCCTTACGAGCAGTACTTC. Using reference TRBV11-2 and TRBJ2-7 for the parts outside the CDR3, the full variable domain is EAGVAQSPRYKIIEKRQSVAFWCNPISGHATLYWYQQILGQGPKLLIQFQNNGVVDDSQLPKDRFSAERLKGVDSTLKIQPAKLEDSAVYLCASSPSGRAPYEQYFGPGTRLTVT.

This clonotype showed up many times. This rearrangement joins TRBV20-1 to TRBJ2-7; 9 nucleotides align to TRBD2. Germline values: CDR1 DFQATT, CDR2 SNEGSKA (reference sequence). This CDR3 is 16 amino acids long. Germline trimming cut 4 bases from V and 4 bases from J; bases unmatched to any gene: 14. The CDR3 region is CSATPSGGRAWYEQYF. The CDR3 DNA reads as TGCAGTGCTACCCCAAGTGGCGGGAGGGCCTGGTACGAGCAGTACTTC.

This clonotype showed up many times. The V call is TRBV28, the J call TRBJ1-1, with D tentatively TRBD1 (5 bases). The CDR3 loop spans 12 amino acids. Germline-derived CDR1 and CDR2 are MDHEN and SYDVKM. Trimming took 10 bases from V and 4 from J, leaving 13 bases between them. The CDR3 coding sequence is TGTGCCACCGACCCGAGGGGCACTGAAGCTTTCTTT. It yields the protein CATDPRGTEAFF.

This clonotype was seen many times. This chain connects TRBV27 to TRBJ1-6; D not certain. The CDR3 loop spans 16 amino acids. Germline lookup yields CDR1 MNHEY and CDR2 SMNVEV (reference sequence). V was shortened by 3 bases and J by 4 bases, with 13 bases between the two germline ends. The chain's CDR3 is CASSLVATGYNSPLHF. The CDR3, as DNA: TGTGCCAGCAGTTTGGTGGCCACGGGGTATAATTCACCCCTCCACTTT.

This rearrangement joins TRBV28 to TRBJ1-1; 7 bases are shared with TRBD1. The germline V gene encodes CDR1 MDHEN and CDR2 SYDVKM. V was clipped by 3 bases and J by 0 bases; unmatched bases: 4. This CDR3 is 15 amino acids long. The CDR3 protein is CASSLETGLNTEAFF. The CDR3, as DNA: TGTGCCAGCAGTTTGGAGACAGGGCTGAACACTGAAGCTTTCTTT.

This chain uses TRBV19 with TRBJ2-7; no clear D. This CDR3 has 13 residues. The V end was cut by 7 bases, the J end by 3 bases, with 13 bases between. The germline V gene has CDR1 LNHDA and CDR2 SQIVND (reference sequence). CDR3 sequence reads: CASTDETNYEQYF. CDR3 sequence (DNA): TGTGCCAGTACGGACGAGACCAACTACGAGCAGTACTTC.

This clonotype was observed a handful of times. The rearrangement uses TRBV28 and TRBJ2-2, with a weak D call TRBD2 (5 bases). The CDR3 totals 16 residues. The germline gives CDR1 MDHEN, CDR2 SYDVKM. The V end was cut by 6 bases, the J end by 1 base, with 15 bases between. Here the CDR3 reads CASRGSASLNTGELFF. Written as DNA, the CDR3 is TGTGCCAGCAGGGGGTCAGCTAGCCTGAACACCGGGGAGCTGTTTTTT.

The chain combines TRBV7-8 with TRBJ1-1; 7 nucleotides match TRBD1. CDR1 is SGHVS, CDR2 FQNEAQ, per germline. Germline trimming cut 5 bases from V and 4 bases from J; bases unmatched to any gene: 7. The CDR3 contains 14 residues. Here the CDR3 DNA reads TGTGCCAGCAGCACCCGACAGGGCGGCACTGAAGCTTTCTTT. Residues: CASSTRQGGTEAFF.

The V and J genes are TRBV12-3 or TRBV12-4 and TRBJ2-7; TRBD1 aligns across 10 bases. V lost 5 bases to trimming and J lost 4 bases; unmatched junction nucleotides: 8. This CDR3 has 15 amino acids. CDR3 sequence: CASSPPGQGRYEQYF. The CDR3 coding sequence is TGTGCCAGCAGTCCGCCGGGACAGGGGCGTTACGAGCAGTACTTC.

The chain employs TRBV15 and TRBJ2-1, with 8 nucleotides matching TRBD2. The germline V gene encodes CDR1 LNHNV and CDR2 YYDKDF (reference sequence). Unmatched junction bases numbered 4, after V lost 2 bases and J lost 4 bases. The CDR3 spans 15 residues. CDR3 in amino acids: CATSRIAGKYNEQFF. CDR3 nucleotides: TGTGCCACCAGCAGAATAGCGGGAAAGTACAATGAGCAGTTCTTC.

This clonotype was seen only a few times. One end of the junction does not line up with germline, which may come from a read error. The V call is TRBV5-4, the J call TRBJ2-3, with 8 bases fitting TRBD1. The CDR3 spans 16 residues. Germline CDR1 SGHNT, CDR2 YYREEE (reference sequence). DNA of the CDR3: TGTGCCAGCAGCTTGCCCGGCAGGGGGCTTGTAGATACGCGGTATTTT. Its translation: CASSLPGRGLVDTRYF. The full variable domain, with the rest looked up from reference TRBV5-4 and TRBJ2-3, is ETGVTQSPTHLIKTRGQQVTLRCSSQSGHNTVSWYQQALGQGPQFIFQYYREEENGRGNFPPRFSGLQFPNYSSELNVNALELDDSALYLCASSLPGRGLVDTRYFGPGTRLTVL.

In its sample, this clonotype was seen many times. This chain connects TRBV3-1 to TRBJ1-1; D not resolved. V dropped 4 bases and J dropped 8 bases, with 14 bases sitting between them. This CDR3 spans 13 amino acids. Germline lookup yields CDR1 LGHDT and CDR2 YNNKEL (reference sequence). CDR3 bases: TGTGCCAGCAGCCGCCCGGGGTCGGAAGAAGCTTTCTTT. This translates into CASSRPGSEEAFF. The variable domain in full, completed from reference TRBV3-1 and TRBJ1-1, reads DTAVSQTPKYLVTQMGNDKSIKCEQNLGHDTMYWYKQDSKKFLKIMFSYNNKELIINETVPNRFSPKSPDKAHLNLHINSLELGDSAVYFCASSRPGSEEAFFGQGTRLTVV.

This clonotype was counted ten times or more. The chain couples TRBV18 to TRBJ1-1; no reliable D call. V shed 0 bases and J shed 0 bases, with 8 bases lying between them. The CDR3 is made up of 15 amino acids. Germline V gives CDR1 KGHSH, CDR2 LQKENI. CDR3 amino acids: CASSPPGLMNTEAFF. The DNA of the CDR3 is TGTGCCAGCTCACCACCGGGCCTTATGAACACTGAAGCTTTCTTT.

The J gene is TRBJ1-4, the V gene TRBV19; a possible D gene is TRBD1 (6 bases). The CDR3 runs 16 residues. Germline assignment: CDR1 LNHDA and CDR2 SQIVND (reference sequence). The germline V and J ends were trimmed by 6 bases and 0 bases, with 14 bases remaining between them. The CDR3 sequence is CASSTRGLATNEKLFF. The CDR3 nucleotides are TGTGCCAGTAGCACCAGGGGCCTCGCAACTAATGAAAAACTGTTTTTT.

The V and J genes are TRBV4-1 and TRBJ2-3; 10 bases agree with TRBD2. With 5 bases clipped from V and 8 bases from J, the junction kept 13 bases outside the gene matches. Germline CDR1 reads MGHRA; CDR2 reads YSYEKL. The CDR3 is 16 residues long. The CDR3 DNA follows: TGCGCCAGCAGCATTCAGCTAGCGGGAGCTTTTGGTACGCAGTATTTT. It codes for CASSIQLAGAFGTQYF.